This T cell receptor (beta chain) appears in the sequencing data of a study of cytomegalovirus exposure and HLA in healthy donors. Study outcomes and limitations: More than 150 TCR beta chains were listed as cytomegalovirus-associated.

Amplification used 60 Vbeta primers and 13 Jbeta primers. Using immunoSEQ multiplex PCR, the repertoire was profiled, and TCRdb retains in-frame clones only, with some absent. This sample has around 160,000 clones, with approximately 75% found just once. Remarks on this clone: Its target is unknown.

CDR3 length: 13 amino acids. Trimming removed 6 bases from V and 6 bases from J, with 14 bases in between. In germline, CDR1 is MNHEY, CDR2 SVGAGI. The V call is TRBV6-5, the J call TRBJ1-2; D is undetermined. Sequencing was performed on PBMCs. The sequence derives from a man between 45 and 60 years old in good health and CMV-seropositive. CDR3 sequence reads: CASSPGEWDGYTF. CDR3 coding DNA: TGTGCCAGCAGCCCCGGGGAGTGGGATGGCTACACCTTC.